This entry concerns a single T cell receptor (beta chain). No antigen is known for it. This record comes from a study of CD8 T cells in ankylosing spondylitis. Study results and limitations: Clones tied to disease were said to be significantly enriched in matched ankylosing spondylitis synovial fluid. Within ankylosing spondylitis blood, a TCR beta motif made up of roughly eight highly homologous variants appeared to be characteristic. Reactive arthritis synovial fluid and blood previously showed some of these motif variants.

This CDR3 comprises 15 residues. Deletions cut 0 bases from V and 4 bases from J, with 10 bases between. CDR1 MGHRA and CDR2 YSYEKL come from the germline V gene. TCRdb redid the calling of the 5' RACE reads with MiXCR, one entry per CDR3 protein. The sample lists around 770,000 distinct CDR3 sequences; roughly 19% were seen once. V gene TRBV4-1 combines with J gene TRBJ1-3, with unresolved D. The sequence was collected from a male donor with ankylosing spondylitis. The sample comprised blood, either unsorted or a sorted T cell fraction (not recorded which). CDR3 loop: CASSQEGREGNTIYF. CDR3 DNA sequence: TGCGCCAGCAGCCAAGAAGGGAGGGAGGGAAACACCATATATTTT.